Below, 17 T cell receptor beta chains from the same sample are listed, as sequenced in a study of blood T cell repertoires in COVID-19. Assay: immunoSEQ multiplex PCR; the TCRdb copy retains only in-frame clones and omits some. The repertoire holds approximately 150,000 clones, with over 80% as singletons. The material sequenced was PBMCs or T cells enriched from blood (not recorded which). The receptors originated from a man aged 70-80 years who had been exposed to COVID-19.

V and J are TRBV27 and TRBJ1-2; D is ambiguous. The CDR3 consists of 13 residues. Trimming removed 6 bases from V and 7 bases from J, with 15 bases in between. CDR1 and CDR2 (germline): MNHEY, SMNVEV (reference sequence). CDR3 region: CASSPTRAFGYTF. DNA for the CDR3: TGTGCCAGCAGCCCTACTCGCGCCTTTGGCTACACCTTC.

V is TRBV28 and J is TRBJ1-3; 8 nucleotides line up with TRBD1. Trimming removed 10 bases from V and 0 bases from J; junction bases left unmatched: 8. The CDR3 loop spans 15 amino acids. CDR1 MDHEN and CDR2 SYDVKM come from the germline V gene. The CDR3 sequence: CAIQGAVLSGNTIYF. In nucleotides, the CDR3 is TGTGCCATCCAGGGGGCCGTCCTCTCTGGAAACACCATATATTTT. The variable domain in full, completed from reference TRBV28 and TRBJ1-3, reads DVKVTQSSRYLVKRTGEKVFLECVQDMDHENMFWYRQDPGLGLRLIYFSYDVKMKEKGDIPEGYSVSREKKERFSLILESASTNQTSMYLCAIQGAVLSGNTIYFGEGSWLTVV.

The genes are TRBV12-3 or TRBV12-4 and TRBJ1-1; possibly TRBD1 for D (5 bases). Between the trimmed V and J ends, which lost 4 bases and 2 bases, there was a span of 8 bases. This CDR3 has 13 residues. The CDR3 here is CASSWQGNTEAFF. The CDR3, as DNA: TGTGCCAGCAGTTGGCAGGGAAACACTGAAGCTTTCTTT.

The J gene is TRBJ1-1, the V gene TRBV6-5; TRBD1 is a possible D gene (6 bases). V lost 2 bases to trimming and J lost 8 bases, with 15 bases between them. Germline lookup yields CDR1 MNHEY and CDR2 SVGAGI. The CDR3 has 14 residues. CDR3 loop: CASSYEGGASEAFF. DNA for the CDR3: TGTGCCAGCAGTTACGAAGGGGGGGCCTCCGAAGCTTTCTTT.

J is TRBJ1-1 and V is TRBV29-1; 7 nucleotides align to TRBD1. V gave up 6 bases and J gave up 9 bases; unmatched junction bases: 4. The CDR3 length is 10 residues. The germline V gene encodes CDR1 SQVTM and CDR2 ANQGSEA. The CDR3 reads CSVSQGKAFF. CDR3 nucleotides: TGCAGCGTCTCACAGGGGAAAGCTTTCTTT.

The chain employs TRBV24-1 and TRBJ2-1; no clear D. CDR1 KGHDR and CDR2 SFDVKD come from the germline V gene. The ends were cut back, 5 bases at V and 0 bases at J, with 10 bases in the middle. The CDR3 sequence is 15 residues long. Here the CDR3 reads CATSVPSGSYNEQFF. CDR3 sequence (DNA): TGTGCCACCAGTGTACCTAGTGGCTCCTACAATGAGCAGTTCTTC.

This clone has more than one count but fewer than ten. CDR3 sequence reads: CASSLQTGGGNTIYF. The DNA for the CDR3 is TGTGCCAGCAGCCTCCAAACGGGAGGTGGAAACACCATATATTTT. The chain is built from TRBV11-3 and TRBJ1-3; D remains unclear. Germline CDR1 SGHNT, CDR2 YENEEA. CDR3 length: 15 residues. Trimming shortened V by 5 bases and J by 3 bases, and 14 bases separated the two germline ends.

The CDR3 DNA sequence: TGTGCCAGCAAGGGGGAGGGTTATGGCTACACCTTC. Translating gives CASKGEGYGYTF. V usage is TRBV6-5 and J usage is TRBJ1-2; tentative D call: TRBD1 (6 bases). V lost 7 bases and J 5 bases, leaving 11 bases between the germline ends. The CDR3 is 12 residues long. Per the germline V gene, CDR1 is MNHEY and CDR2 is SVGAGI.

The chain recombines TRBV14 with TRBJ2-3; 12 bases agree with TRBD2. The length of the CDR3 is 16 residues. V trimming: 4 bases; J trimming: 2 bases; junction bases outside the gene matches: 4. CDR1 is SGHDN and CDR2 is FVKESK in the germline V gene. The DNA for the CDR3 is TGTGCCAGCAGCCTTCTAGCGGGAGGGATCACAGATACGCAGTATTTT. It specifies CASSLLAGGITDTQYF.

This chain uses TRBV3-1 (or the pseudogene TRBV3-2) with TRBJ2-1; TRBD2 agrees at 8 bases. Germline loops: CDR1 LGHDT, CDR2 YNNKEL (reference sequence). This CDR3 has 14 amino acids. The V segment lost 9 bases and the J segment 3 bases; nucleotides outside the gene matches: 7. CDR3 in DNA: TGTGCCAGTGAGAGCGGGAGTTACTACAATGAGCAGTTCTTC. Its translation is CASESGSYYNEQFF.

The rearrangement uses TRBV3-1 (or the pseudogene TRBV3-2) and TRBJ2-7; 8 nucleotides match TRBD2. The germline gives CDR1 LGHDT, CDR2 YNNKEL (reference sequence). This CDR3 has 17 residues. V lost 11 bases and J lost 3; bases outside the gene matches: 21. The CDR3 loop is CASQPDPPGGPVYEQYF. CDR3 sequence (DNA): TGTGCCTCTCAGCCTGACCCCCCGGGAGGGCCAGTCTACGAGCAGTACTTC.

This chain joins TRBV7-2 and TRBJ1-2; TRBD1 agrees at 7 bases. V lost 1 base, J lost 8 bases, and 13 bases stayed unmatched. Germline V gives CDR1 SGHTA, CDR2 FQGNSA. CDR3 length: 16 amino acids. CDR3 residues: CASSLESWGRGNGYTF. The CDR3 region has the DNA TGTGCCAGCAGCTTAGAGAGTTGGGGCAGGGGGAACGGCTACACCTTC.

The chain is built from TRBV19 and TRBJ2-7; TRBD1 matches at 9 bases. With 3 bases clipped from V and 3 bases from J, the junction kept 0 bases outside the gene matches. Germline assignment: CDR1 LNHDA and CDR2 SQIVND (reference sequence). This CDR3 is built from 13 residues. DNA of the CDR3: TGTGCCAGTAGTATGACAGGGGGCTACGAGCAGTACTTC. This codes for CASSMTGGYEQYF.

The chain couples TRBV7-2 to TRBJ2-3; D unresolved. This CDR3 is 12 amino acids long. The germline V and J ends were trimmed by 6 bases and 9 bases, with 13 bases remaining between them. Germline V lookup: CDR1 SGHTA, CDR2 FQGNSA. In nucleotides, the CDR3 is TGTGCCAGCAGTCTTTATGAGAGCACGCAGTATTTT. It codes for CASSLYESTQYF.

Of note for this clone: This may stem from a read error, because a much larger clone lies one nucleotide away. This chain uses TRBV9 with TRBJ1-2, with D maybe TRBD1 (6 bases). There are 13 residues in the CDR3. Between the trimmed V and J ends, which lost 4 bases and 2 bases, there was a span of 9 bases. From germline, CDR1 is SGDLS and CDR2 YYNGEE. The CDR3 DNA sequence: TGTGCCAGCAGCCCCGACAGGAACTATGGCTACACCTTC. This gives the protein CASSPDRNYGYTF.

The chain recombines TRBV11-2 with TRBJ1-2, with 7 bases that match TRBD1. CDR3 size: 14 residues. From germline, CDR1 is SGHAT and CDR2 FQNNGV. V shed 3 bases and J 3 bases; nucleotides not matched to a gene: 4. The CDR3 sequence: CASSFDREYYGYTF. CDR3 DNA sequence: TGTGCCAGCAGCTTCGACAGGGAGTACTATGGCTACACCTTC.

The count of this clone is one. The gene calls are TRBV12-3 or TRBV12-4 and TRBJ1-1; 10 positions agree with TRBD1. With 5 bases clipped from V and 13 bases from J, the junction kept 10 bases outside the gene matches. This CDR3 region has 13 residues. CDR3: CASSPRDRGNLFF. The CDR3 nucleotides read TGTGCCAGCAGTCCCCGGGACAGGGGAAACCTTTTCTTT.